This T cell receptor (beta chain) was sequenced during a study of blood T cell repertoires in COVID-19. In the original processing: Nucleated cell number was recorded as an estimate derived from reference gene primer amplification. Only in-frame clones appear in the TCRdb table, and some are missing; sequencing was by immunoSEQ multiplex PCR. The DNA gave D and trimming, while V, J and clone size come from that table. The sample carries around 240,000 clones, approximately 85% recorded once. The CDR3 contains 15 residues. In germline, CDR1 is MNHEY, CDR2 SMNVEV (reference sequence). V dropped 2 bases and J dropped 5 bases, with 13 bases sitting between them. Study members were between 18 and 89 years old and lived in around 24 US regions. Donors in Cohort 3 counted as recovered after two negative PCRs, clearance, or symptom resolution.

The sequencing input was PBMCs or T cells enriched from blood (not recorded which). This sequence was found in a woman between 50 and 59 years old who had recovered from COVID-19. The chain is built from TRBV27 and TRBJ1-5, with no clear D. The CDR3: CASSLERAVDQPQHF. CDR3 bases: TGTGCCAGCAGTTTAGAGAGGGCGGTCGATCAGCCCCAGCATTTT.